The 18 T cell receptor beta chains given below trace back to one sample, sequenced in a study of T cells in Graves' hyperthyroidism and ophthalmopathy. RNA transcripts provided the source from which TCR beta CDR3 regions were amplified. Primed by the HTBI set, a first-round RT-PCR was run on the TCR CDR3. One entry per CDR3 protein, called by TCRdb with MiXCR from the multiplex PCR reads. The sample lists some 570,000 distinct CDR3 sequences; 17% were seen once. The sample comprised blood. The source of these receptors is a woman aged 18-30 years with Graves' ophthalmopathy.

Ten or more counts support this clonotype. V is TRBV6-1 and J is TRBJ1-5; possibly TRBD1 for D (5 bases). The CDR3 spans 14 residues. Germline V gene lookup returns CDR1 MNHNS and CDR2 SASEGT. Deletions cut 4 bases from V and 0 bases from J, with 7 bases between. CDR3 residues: CASSVGVSNQPQHF. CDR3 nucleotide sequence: TGTGCCAGCAGTGTGGGGGTTAGCAATCAGCCCCAGCATTTT.

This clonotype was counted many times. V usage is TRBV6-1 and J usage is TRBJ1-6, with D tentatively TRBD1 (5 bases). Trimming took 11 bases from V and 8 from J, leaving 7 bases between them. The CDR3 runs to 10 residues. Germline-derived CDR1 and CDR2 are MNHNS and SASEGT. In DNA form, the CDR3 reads TGTGCCGGGGGGTATTCACCCCTCCACTTT. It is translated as CAGGYSPLHF.

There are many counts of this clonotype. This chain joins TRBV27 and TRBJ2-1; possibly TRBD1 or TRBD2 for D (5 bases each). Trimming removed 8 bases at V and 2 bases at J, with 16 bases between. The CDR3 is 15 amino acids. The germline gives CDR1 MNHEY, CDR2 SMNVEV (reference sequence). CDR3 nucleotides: TGTGCCAGCGGCCTCCGGGGCTCACCCTACAATGAGCAGTTCTTC. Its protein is CASGLRGSPYNEQFF.

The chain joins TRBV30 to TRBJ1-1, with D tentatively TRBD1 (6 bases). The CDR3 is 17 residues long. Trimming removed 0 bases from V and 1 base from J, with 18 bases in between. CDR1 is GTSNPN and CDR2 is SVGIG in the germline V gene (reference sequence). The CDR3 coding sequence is TGTGCCTGGAGTGTACGTACCCCCGACAGGCAGAACACTGAAGCTTTCTTT. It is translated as CAWSVRTPDRQNTEAFF.

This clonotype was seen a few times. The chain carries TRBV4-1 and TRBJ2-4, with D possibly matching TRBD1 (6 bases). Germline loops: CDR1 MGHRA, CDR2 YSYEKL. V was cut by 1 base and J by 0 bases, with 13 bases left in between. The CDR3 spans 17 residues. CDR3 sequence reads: CASSQGQGILAKNIQYF. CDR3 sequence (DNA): TGCGCCAGCAGCCAAGGGCAGGGGATTTTAGCCAAAAACATTCAGTACTTC.

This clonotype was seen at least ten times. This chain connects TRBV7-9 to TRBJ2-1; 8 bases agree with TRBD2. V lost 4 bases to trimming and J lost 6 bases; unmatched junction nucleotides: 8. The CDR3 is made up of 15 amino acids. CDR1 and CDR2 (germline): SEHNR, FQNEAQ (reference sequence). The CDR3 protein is CASSSGGGPTNEQFF. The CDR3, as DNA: TGTGCCAGCAGCTCGGGAGGGGGGCCCACCAATGAGCAGTTCTTC.

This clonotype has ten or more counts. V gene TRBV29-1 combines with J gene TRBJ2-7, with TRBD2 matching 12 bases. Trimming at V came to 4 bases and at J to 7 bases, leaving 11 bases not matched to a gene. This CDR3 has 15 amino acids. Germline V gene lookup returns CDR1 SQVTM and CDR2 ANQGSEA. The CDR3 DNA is TGCAGCGTTGCCTACCGACTAGCGGGAGTGGGAGAGCAGTACTTC. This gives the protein CSVAYRLAGVGEQYF.

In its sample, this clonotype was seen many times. This CDR3 reads CASSLRGGTGGEETQYF. Written as DNA, the CDR3 is TGTGCCAGCAGCTTGCGGGGCGGGACAGGGGGCGAGGAGACCCAGTACTTC. The chain recombines TRBV5-5 with TRBJ2-5; TRBD1 aligns across 12 bases. This CDR3 has 17 residues. The V gene's germline CDR1 is SGHKS and CDR2 YYEKEE (reference sequence). Trimming at V came to 1 base and at J to 5 bases, leaving 9 bases not matched to a gene.

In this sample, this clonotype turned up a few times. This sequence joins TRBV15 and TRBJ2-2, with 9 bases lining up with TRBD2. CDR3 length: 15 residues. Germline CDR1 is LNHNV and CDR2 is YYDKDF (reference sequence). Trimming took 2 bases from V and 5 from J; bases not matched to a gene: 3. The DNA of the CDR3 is TGTGCCACCAGCAGAAGGCTAGCGGGGACCGGGGAGCTGTTTTTT. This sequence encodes CATSRRLAGTGELFF.

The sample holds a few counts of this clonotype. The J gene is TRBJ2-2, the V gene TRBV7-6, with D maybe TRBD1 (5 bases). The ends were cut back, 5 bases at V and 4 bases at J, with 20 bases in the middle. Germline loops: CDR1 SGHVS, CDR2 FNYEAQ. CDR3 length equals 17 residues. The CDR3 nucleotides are TGTGCCAGCAGCACCAGACAGAACCTCGCGAGCACCGGGGAGCTGTTTTTT. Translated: CASSTRQNLASTGELFF.

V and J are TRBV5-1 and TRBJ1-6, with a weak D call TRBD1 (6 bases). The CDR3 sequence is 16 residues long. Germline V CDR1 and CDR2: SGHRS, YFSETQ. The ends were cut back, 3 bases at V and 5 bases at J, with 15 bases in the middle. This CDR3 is CASSSWGADNNSPLHF. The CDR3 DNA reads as TGCGCCAGCAGCTCTTGGGGGGCCGATAATAATTCACCCCTCCACTTT. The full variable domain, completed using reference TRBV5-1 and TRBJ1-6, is KAGVTQTPRYLIKTRGQQVTLSCSPISGHRSVSWYQQTPGQGLQFLFEYFSETQRNKGNFPGRFSGRQFSNSRSEMNVSTLELGDSALYLCASSSWGADNNSPLHFGNGTRLTVT.

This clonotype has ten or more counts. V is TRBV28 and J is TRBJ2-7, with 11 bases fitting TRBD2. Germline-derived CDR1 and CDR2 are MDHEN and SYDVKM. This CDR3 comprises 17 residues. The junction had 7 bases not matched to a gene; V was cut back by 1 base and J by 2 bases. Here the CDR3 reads CASSLSYPTSGAYEQYF. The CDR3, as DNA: TGTGCCAGCAGTTTATCTTATCCGACTAGCGGGGCCTACGAGCAGTACTTC.

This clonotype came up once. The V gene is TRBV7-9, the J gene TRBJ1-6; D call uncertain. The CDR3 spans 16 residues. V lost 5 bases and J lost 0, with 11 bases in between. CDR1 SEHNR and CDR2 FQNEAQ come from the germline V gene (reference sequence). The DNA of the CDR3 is TGTGCCAGCAGCCCACAGAGGGTCTCCTATAATTCACCCCTCCACTTT. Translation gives CASSPQRVSYNSPLHF.

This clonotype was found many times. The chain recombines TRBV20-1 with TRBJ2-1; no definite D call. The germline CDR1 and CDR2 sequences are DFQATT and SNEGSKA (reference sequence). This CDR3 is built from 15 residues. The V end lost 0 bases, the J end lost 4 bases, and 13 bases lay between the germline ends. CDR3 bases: TGCAGTGCTAGAGATTTGGAGTTGAGTTACAATGAGCAGTTCTTC. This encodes CSARDLELSYNEQFF.

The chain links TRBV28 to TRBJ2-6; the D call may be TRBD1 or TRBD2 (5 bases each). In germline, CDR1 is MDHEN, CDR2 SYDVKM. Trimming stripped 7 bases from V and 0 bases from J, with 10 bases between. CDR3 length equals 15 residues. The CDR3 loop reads CASNGAPSGANVLTF. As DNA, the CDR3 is TGTGCCAGCAACGGGGCACCCTCTGGGGCCAACGTCCTGACTTTC.

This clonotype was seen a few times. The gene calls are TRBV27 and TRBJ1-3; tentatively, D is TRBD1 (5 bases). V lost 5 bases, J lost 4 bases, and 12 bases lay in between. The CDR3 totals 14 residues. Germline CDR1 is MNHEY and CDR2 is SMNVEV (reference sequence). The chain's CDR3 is CASSERGVGNTIYF. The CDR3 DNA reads TGTGCCAGCAGTGAAAGGGGAGTGGGAAACACCATATATTTT.

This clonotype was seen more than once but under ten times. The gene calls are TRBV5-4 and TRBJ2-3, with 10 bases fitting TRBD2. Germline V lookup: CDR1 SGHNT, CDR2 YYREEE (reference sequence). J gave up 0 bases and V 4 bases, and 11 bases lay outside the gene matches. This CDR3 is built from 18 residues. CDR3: CASSPMVAGGTSTDTQYF. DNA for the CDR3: TGTGCCAGCAGCCCGATGGTAGCGGGGGGAACTAGCACAGATACGCAGTATTTT. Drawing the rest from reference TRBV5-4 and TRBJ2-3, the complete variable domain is ETGVTQSPTHLIKTRGQQVTLRCSSQSGHNTVSWYQQALGQGPQFIFQYYREEENGRGNFPPRFSGLQFPNYSSELNVNALELDDSALYLCASSPMVAGGTSTDTQYFGPGTRLTVL.

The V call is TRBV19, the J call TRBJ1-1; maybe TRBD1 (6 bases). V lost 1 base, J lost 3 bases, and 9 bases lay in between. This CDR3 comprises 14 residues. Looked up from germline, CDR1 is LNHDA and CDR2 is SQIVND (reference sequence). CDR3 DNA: TGTGCCAGTAGTATAGGAACAGGGCACACTGAAGCTTTCTTT. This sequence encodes CASSIGTGHTEAFF.